Below, one T cell receptor (beta chain) is given with its context. What it binds is not known. This entry comes from a study of somatic mutations in cytotoxic T cells in rheumatoid arthritis. At the level of the study: The flow sorting of some V beta antibody-stained T-cell populations reached nearly 100% purity, and the sorted populations included V beta1+ cells sequenced for TCRB. Points from the study as a whole: The authors did not know the antigen targets of the expanded CD8+ clones. Statistically, CD8+ T-cell clonality was not significantly distinct between individuals with rheumatoid arthritis and age-matched healthy controls.

Clones were sequenced by immunoSEQ multiplex PCR, and TCRdb holds only the in-frame ones, with some missing. The data hold some 19,000 clones, with approximately 80% observed a single time. The CDR3 spans 14 residues. Germline CDR1 and CDR2: SGHDN and FVKESK. V lost 1 base and J lost 0, with 6 bases in between. Sequenced: CD8+ T cells sorted from blood. This TCR derives from a man between 18 and 35 years old with rheumatoid arthritis. V gene TRBV14 combines with J gene TRBJ1-2; no clear D gene. The chain's CDR3 is CASSQVGTNYGYTF. The CDR3 bases are TGTGCCAGCAGCCAAGTGGGGACTAACTATGGCTACACCTTC.